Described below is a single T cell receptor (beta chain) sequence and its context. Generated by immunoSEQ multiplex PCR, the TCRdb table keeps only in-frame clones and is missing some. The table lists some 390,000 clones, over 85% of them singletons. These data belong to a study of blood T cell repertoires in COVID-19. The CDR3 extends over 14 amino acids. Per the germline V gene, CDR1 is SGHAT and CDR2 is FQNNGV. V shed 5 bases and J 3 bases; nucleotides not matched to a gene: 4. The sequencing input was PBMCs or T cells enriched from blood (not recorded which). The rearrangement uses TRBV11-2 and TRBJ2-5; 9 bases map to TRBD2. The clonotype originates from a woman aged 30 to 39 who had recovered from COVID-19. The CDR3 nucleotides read TGTGCCAGCAGCAAAAGCGGGAGGAAAGAGACCCAGTACTTC. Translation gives CASSKSGRKETQYF.